These 14 T cell receptor beta chains came from one sample sequenced in a study of blood T cell repertoires in COVID-19. Sequencing was performed with immunoSEQ multiplex PCR; in TCRdb, only in-frame clones are kept and a portion is missing. The data hold approximately 240,000 clones, with around 90% observed a single time. Sequenced input: peripheral blood. The receptors were sampled from a woman between 18 and 29 years old who had recovered from COVID-19.

The CDR3 loop reads CASSLVGGDTQYF. The CDR3 DNA sequence: TGTGCCAGCAGTTTAGTCGGTGGAGATACGCAGTATTTT. This sequence joins TRBV12-3 or TRBV12-4 and TRBJ2-3; D is unresolved. This CDR3 comprises 13 residues. V dropped 1 base and J dropped 5 bases, with 7 bases sitting between them.

The chain links TRBV9 to TRBJ2-1; 7 bases align to TRBD2. Germline lookup yields CDR1 SGDLS and CDR2 YYNGEE. The junction had 7 bases not matched to a gene; V was cut back by 0 bases and J by 4 bases. The CDR3 length is 16 residues. The CDR3 reads CASSVDFAGAYNEQFF. Here the CDR3 DNA reads TGTGCCAGCAGCGTAGATTTTGCGGGAGCGTACAATGAGCAGTTCTTC.

The genes are TRBV25-1 and TRBJ2-1, with 14 bases aligning to TRBD2. This CDR3 is 17 amino acids long. The trim removed 3 bases at V and 4 bases at J, leaving 5 bases unmatched. Germline V CDR1 and CDR2: MGHDK, SYGVNS. CDR3 in DNA: TGTGCCAGCAGTGACACGACTAGCGGGAGGGTATACAATGAGCAGTTCTTC. Its protein product is CASSDTTSGRVYNEQFF. Based on the CDR3 plus reference TRBV25-1 and TRBJ2-1, the full variable domain is EADIYQTPRYLVIGTGKKITLECSQTMGHDKMYWYQQDPGMELHLIHYSYGVNSTEKGDLSSESTVSRIRTEHFPLTLESARPSHTSQYLCASSDTTSGRVYNEQFFGPGTRLTVL.

The chain couples TRBV29-1 to TRBJ1-2; tentatively, D is TRBD1 (5 bases). Trimming shortened V by 2 bases and J by 6 bases, and 7 bases separated the two germline ends. The CDR3 contains 11 residues. Germline V gene sequence: CDR1 SQVTM, CDR2 ANQGSEA. CDR3 protein: CSVEWGDGYTF. The CDR3 DNA reads as TGCAGCGTTGAATGGGGGGATGGCTACACCTTC. Full variable domain (rest looked up from reference TRBV29-1 and TRBJ1-2): SAVISQKPSRDICQRGTSLTIQCQVDSQVTMMFWYRQQPGQSLTLIATANQGSEATYESGFVIDKFPISRPNLTFSTLTVSNMSPEDSSIYLCSVEWGDGYTFGSGTRLTVV.

The chain is built from TRBV9 and TRBJ2-6, with TRBD2 matching 7 bases. V lost 3 bases and J lost 0; bases outside the gene matches: 12. Germline assignment: CDR1 SGDLS and CDR2 YYNGEE. This CDR3 comprises 19 residues. The CDR3 sequence: CASSDSREGPHSGANVLTF. In DNA, the CDR3 is TGTGCCAGCAGCGATTCCAGGGAGGGCCCCCACTCTGGGGCCAACGTCCTGACTTTC.

The J gene is TRBJ1-1, the V gene TRBV6-5; 7 bases are shared with TRBD1. Germline loops: CDR1 MNHEY, CDR2 SVGAGI. The ends lost 10 bases at V and 4 bases at J; junction bases unmatched: 12. The CDR3 sequence is 14 residues long. CDR3 amino acids: CATMPAQGITEAFF. Here the CDR3 DNA reads TGTGCCACAATGCCTGCACAGGGGATCACTGAAGCTTTCTTT.

The chain links TRBV6-2 or TRBV6-3 to TRBJ2-1; D perhaps matches TRBD2 (6 bases). Between the trimmed V and J ends, which lost 5 bases and 3 bases, there was a span of 11 bases. The CDR3 is 14 residues long. Germline V gene data show CDR1 as MNHEY and CDR2 as SVGEGT. CDR3 in DNA: TGTGCCAGCAGTCACCAGCGGGTCTACAATGAGCAGTTCTTC. Amino acid sequence: CASSHQRVYNEQFF.

This rearrangement joins TRBV6-1 to TRBJ2-7, with TRBD2 as a possible D gene (5 bases). Germline assignment: CDR1 MNHNS and CDR2 SASEGT. Trimming took off 1 base at V and 5 bases at J, with 9 bases between the two ends. The CDR3 has 13 amino acids. CDR3 coding DNA: TGTGCCAGCAGTGAAGTGGGAGCTAACGAGCAGTACTTC. Protein: CASSEVGANEQYF.

This rearrangement joins TRBV28 to TRBJ2-1, with 10 bases fitting TRBD1. The ends lost 1 base at V and 2 bases at J; junction bases unmatched: 2. The CDR3 totals 16 residues. The germline gives CDR1 MDHEN, CDR2 SYDVKM. The CDR3 protein is CASSLFGTGAYNEQFF. The CDR3 nucleotides are TGTGCCAGCAGTTTATTCGGGACAGGGGCCTACAATGAGCAGTTCTTC.

This CDR3 is CASSRQGDTQYF. Here the CDR3 DNA reads TGTGCCAGCAGCCGCCAGGGAGATACGCAGTATTTT. The chain uses TRBV9 and TRBJ2-3; perhaps TRBD1 as D (5 bases). Trimming took off 4 bases at V and 5 bases at J, with 8 bases between the two ends. The V gene's germline CDR1 is SGDLS and CDR2 YYNGEE. The CDR3 has 12 amino acids.

V gene TRBV27 combines with J gene TRBJ2-7; tentative D call: TRBD2 (6 bases). Germline V gene sequence: CDR1 MNHEY, CDR2 SMNVEV (reference sequence). V gave up 3 bases and J gave up 3 bases, with 15 bases separating them. The CDR3 extends over 15 amino acids. This chain's CDR3 is CASSFSGTPFYEQYF. CDR3 bases: TGTGCCAGCAGTTTTAGTGGGACTCCCTTCTACGAGCAGTACTTC.

The genes are TRBV7-9 and TRBJ1-4; no definite D call. The CDR3 is 12 amino acids. Per germline, CDR1 SEHNR and CDR2 FQNEAQ (reference sequence). V lost 5 bases to trimming and J lost 8 bases, with 9 bases between them. CDR3 sequence (DNA): TGTGCCAGCAGCCCTGAGTGGGAAAAACTGTTTTTT. Amino acids: CASSPEWEKLFF.

The V and J genes are TRBV6-2 or TRBV6-3 and TRBJ2-2, with 9 bases fitting TRBD2. This CDR3 comprises 18 residues. V gave up 2 bases and J gave up 4 bases; unmatched junction bases: 11. Germline-derived CDR1 and CDR2 are MNHEY and SVGEGT. DNA for the CDR3: TGTGCCAGCAGTTACGGTACACTAACTAGCGGGCGCACCGGGGAGCTGTTTTTT. Translated, it gives CASSYGTLTSGRTGELFF.

This clone was counted a few times. The chain combines TRBV7-2 with TRBJ2-2; 10 nucleotides line up with TRBD2. This CDR3 comprises 17 residues. Germline-derived CDR1 and CDR2 are SGHTA and FQGNSA. Germline trimming cut 2 bases from V and 5 bases from J; bases unmatched to any gene: 8. CDR3 nucleotides: TGTGCCAGCAGCTTAACCCCTAGCGGGAGTCGTACCGGGGAGCTGTTTTTT. As protein: CASSLTPSGSRTGELFF. The entire variable domain, with the rest obtained from reference TRBV7-2 and TRBJ2-2, is as follows: GAGVSQSPSNKVTEKGKDVELRCDPISGHTALYWYRQSLGQGLEFLIYFQGNSAPDKSGLPSDRFSAERTGGSVSTLTIQRTQQEDSAVYLCASSLTPSGSRTGELFFGEGSRLTVL.